This T cell receptor (beta chain) was captured in a study of prognosis after radiotherapy for stage I lung cancer. At the level of the study: Several patients had distant metastases at a median of approximately 7 months after radiotherapy, and around 15 showed no significant progression.

A note on this clonotype: The antigen is not known.

Genomic DNA yielded TCR beta CDR3, amplified by two-round multiplex PCR. Amplification during the initial PCR round employed primers specific to each TRBV and TRBJ gene. TCRdb re-called the multiplex PCR reads with MiXCR, one entry per CDR3 protein. The sample carries 50,000 to 75,000 distinct CDR3 sequences, roughly 29% recorded once. Findings and limits, study-wide: Stereotactic body radiation therapy was followed by fewer unique TCR clones, median about 10,000 versus 6,900. It was not determined whether the expanded TCR clones were tumor-specific. Patients with metastases reportedly showed TRBV and TRBJ gene usage that differed from patients without metastases.

V lost 5 bases, J lost 7 bases, and 10 bases stayed unmatched. Germline lookup yields CDR1 SGHTA and CDR2 FQGNSA. The CDR3 runs 16 residues. This sequence joins TRBV7-2 and TRBJ2-1; 11 bases match TRBD2. This sequence was found in a donor over 45 with non-small cell lung cancer. The sequencing here drew on PBMCs, taken before or after stereotactic body radiation therapy (not recorded which). In DNA form, the CDR3 reads TGTGCCAGCAGCCATACTAGCGGGGGTGCTAGAAATGAGCAGTTCTTC. It codes for CASSHTSGGARNEQFF.